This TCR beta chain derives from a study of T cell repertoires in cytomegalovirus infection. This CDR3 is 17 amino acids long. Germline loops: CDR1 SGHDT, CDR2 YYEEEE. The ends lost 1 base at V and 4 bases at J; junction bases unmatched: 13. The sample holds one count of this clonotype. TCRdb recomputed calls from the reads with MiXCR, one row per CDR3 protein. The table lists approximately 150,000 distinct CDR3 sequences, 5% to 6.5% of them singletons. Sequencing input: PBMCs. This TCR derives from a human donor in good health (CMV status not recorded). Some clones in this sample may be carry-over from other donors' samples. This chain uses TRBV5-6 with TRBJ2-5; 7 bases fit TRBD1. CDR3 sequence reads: CASSLLTGQLLGETQYF. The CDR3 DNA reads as TGTGCCAGCAGCTTGCTCACGGGACAGCTTTTGGGAGAGACCCAGTACTTC.